This T cell receptor beta chain was found in a study of control samples from healthy donors and cancer patients. Unmatched junction bases numbered 6, after V lost 6 bases and J lost 7 bases. Germline CDR1 and CDR2: SNHLY and FYNNEI. The CDR3 has 14 residues. Clones were read by immunoSEQ multiplex PCR, and TCRdb kept only the in-frame ones, dropping some. The repertoire has some 98,000 clones, 84% of them found once; the top ten carry roughly 39%. This clone has more than one count but fewer than ten. Sequencing input: PBMCs. The receptor comes from a man aged 70-80 years with lung cancer. The chain employs TRBV2 and TRBJ1-6; TRBD1 agrees at 7 bases. In DNA form, the CDR3 reads TGTGCCAGCAGAGGTGCAGGGGGGAATTCACCCCTCCACTTT. Protein: CASRGAGGNSPLHF. Based on the CDR3 plus reference TRBV2 and TRBJ1-6, the full variable domain is EPEVTQTPSHQVTQMGQEVILRCVPISNHLYFYWYRQILGQKVEFLVSFYNNEISEKSEIFDDQFSVERPDGSNFTLKIRSTKLEDSAMYFCASRGAGGNSPLHFGNGTRLTVT.